Listed here is a single T cell receptor beta chain. Its antigen is undetermined. The entry originates in a study of shared clonotypes between healthy human individuals. Study-level information: Two women and a few men aged 18 to 49 served as donors.

The V end lost 0 bases, the J end lost 4 bases, and 8 bases lay between the germline ends. The germline gives CDR1 SGHNT, CDR2 YYREEE (reference sequence). The CDR3 length is 14 residues. Donors, healthy HIV-negative adults, lacked recent acute infections or vaccinations. Sequencing used immunoSEQ multiplex PCR; TCRdb keeps in-frame clones, though not all of them. The sample consists of around 2.5 million clones, over 85% of them appearing once. The study's findings and limits: The researchers took only blood, and tissue repertoires probably look different. Sorted-subset sequencing was shown by rarefaction to be incomplete despite large depth.

The chain uses TRBV5-4 and TRBJ1-5, with D possibly TRBD1 on 6 matching bases. Specimen: naive CD4+ T cells from PBMCs. Subset here: CD45RA+ positively selected. The clonotype comes from a man aged 18-30 years in good health. Some clones in this sample may be carry-over from other donors' samples. The CDR3 sequence: CASSLGTENQPQHF. In nucleotides, the CDR3 is TGTGCCAGCAGCTTGGGGACAGAAAATCAGCCCCAGCATTTT.